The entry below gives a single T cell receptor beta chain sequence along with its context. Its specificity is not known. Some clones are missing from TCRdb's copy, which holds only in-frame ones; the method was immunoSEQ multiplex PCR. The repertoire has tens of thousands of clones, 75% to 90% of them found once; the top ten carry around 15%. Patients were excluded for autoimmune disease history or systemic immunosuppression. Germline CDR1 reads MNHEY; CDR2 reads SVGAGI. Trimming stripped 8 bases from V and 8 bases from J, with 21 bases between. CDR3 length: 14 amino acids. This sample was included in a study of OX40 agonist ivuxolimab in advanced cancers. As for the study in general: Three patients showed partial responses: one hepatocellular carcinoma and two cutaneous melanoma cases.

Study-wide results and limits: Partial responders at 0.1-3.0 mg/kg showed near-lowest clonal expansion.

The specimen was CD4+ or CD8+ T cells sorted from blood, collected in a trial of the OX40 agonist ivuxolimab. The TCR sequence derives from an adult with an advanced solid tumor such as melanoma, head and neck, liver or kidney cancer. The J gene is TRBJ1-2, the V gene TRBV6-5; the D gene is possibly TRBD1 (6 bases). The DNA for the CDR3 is TGTGCCAGCGATTACCTTGGGGGGGGGCGAGGCTACACCTTC. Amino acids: CASDYLGGGRGYTF.